This TCR beta chain was obtained from a study of T cells of healthy individuals. This CDR3 region has 14 residues. With 3 bases clipped from V and 7 bases from J, the junction kept 4 bases outside the gene matches. Germline CDR1 is SNHLY and CDR2 is FYNNEI. TCRdb re-analysed the 5' RACE reads in MiXCR, keeping a single row per CDR3 protein. The sample records about 60,000 distinct CDR3 sequences, 15% to 20% being singletons. This receptor was obtained from a human donor in good health. This chain joins TRBV2 and TRBJ2-2; the match to TRBD1 covers 8 bases. As DNA, the CDR3 is TGTGCCAGCAGTGACGGACAGGGTAGCGGGGAGCTGTTTTTT. Its translation: CASSDGQGSGELFF. The full variable domain, with the rest looked up from reference TRBV2 and TRBJ2-2, is EPEVTQTPSHQVTQMGQEVILRCVPISNHLYFYWYRQILGQKVEFLVSFYNNEISEKSEIFDDQFSVERPDGSNFTLKIRSTKLEDSAMYFCASSDGQGSGELFFGEGSRLTVL.